The 2 T cell receptor beta chains presented below share a single source sample, sequenced in a study of cytomegalovirus exposure and HLA in healthy donors. This PCR relied on a set of 60 Vbeta primers and 13 Jbeta primers. The data were produced by immunoSEQ multiplex PCR, yet TCRdb's version contains in-frame clones alone and is incomplete. The sample carries 75,000 to 100,000 clones, about four fifths recorded once. The sample taken for sequencing was PBMCs. The source is a woman in her 70s in good health and CMV-seropositive.

This clone was detected only a few times. This chain links TRBV7-2 with TRBJ1-2, with D perhaps matching TRBD1 (6 bases). There are 16 residues in the CDR3. The V gene's germline CDR1 is SGHTA and CDR2 FQGNSA. V was trimmed by 1 base and J by 4 bases, leaving 16 bases between them. The CDR3 reads CASSLVSTGTVYGYTF. The CDR3 nucleotides read TGTGCCAGCAGCTTAGTGTCTACAGGGACGGTCTATGGCTACACCTTC.

Comments on this clone: One end of the junction fails to match germline, which may point to a read error. The sample contains more than one DNA sequence encoding this CDR3. The rearrangement uses TRBV28 and TRBJ1-3; the match to TRBD1 covers 9 bases. CDR1 is MDHEN, CDR2 SYDVKM, per germline. CDR3 length equals 14 residues. In nucleotides, the CDR3 is TGTGCTAGCAGTGGACAGGGGTCTGGAAACACCATATATTTT. It is translated as CASSGQGSGNTIYF. Supplemented by reference TRBV28 and TRBJ1-3, the full variable domain reads DVKVTQSSRYLVKRTGEKVFLECVQDMDHENMFWYRQDPGLGLRLIYFSYDVKMKEKGDIPEGYSVSREKKERFSLILESASTNQTSMYLCASSGQGSGNTIYFGEGSWLTVV.